This T cell receptor beta chain was found in a study of shared clonotypes between healthy human individuals. The authors sequenced unsorted PBMC DNA on ten immunoSEQ deep assay plates. Original handling: Junction-only sequences without quality scores were provided by ImmunoSEQ, so filtering was different. Profiled with immunoSEQ multiplex PCR; TCRdb holds only in-frame clones, not every one. The V and J calls and the clone size are those of that table, but D and trimming were determined from the DNA. The sample comprises roughly 510,000 clones, 75% to 80% of which are singletons, and 9.5% to 15% rests with the top ten. CDR3 length: 12 amino acids. Germline V gives CDR1 ENHRY, CDR2 SYGVKD. J was trimmed by 5 bases and V by 10 bases; bases with no gene match: 6.

The chain employs TRBV10-3 and TRBJ2-5; 8 nucleotides line up with TRBD2. Sequencing was carried out using PBMCs. This clonotype was obtained from a woman in her thirties or forties in good health. Some clones in this sample may be carry-over from other donors' samples. Here the CDR3 reads CATSTGGETQYF. The CDR3 region has the DNA TGTGCCACCTCCACGGGGGGGGAGACCCAGTACTTC.